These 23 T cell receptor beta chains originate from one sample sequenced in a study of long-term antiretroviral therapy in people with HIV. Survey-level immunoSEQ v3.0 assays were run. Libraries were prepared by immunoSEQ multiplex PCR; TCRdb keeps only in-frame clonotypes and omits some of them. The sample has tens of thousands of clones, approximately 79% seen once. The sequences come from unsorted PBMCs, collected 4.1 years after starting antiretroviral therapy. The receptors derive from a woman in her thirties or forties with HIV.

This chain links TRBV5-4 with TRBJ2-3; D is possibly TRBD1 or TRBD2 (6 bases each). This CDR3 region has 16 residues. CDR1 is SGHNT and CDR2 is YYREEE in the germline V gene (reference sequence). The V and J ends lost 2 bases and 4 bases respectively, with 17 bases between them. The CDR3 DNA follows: TGTGCCAGCAGCTTATCGACGGGGGCCATGGCAGATACGCAGTATTTT. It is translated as CASSLSTGAMADTQYF.

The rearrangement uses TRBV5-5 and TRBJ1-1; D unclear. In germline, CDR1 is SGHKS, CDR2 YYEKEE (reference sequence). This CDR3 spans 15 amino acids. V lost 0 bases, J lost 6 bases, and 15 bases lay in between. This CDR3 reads CASSLAQSPGSEAFF. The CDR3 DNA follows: TGTGCCAGCAGCTTGGCCCAAAGCCCGGGGTCTGAAGCTTTCTTT. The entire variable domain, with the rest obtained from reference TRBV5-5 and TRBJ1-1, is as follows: DAGVTQSPTHLIKTRGQQVTLRCSPISGHKSVSWYQQVLGQGPQFIFQYYEKEERGRGNFPDRFSARQFPNYSSELNVNALLLGDSALYLCASSLAQSPGSEAFFGQGTRLTVV.

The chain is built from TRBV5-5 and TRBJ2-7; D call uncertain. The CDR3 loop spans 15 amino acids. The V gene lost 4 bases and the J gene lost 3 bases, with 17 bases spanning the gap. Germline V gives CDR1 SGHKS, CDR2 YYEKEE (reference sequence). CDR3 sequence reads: CASSRSGSGNYEQYF. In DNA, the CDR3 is TGTGCCAGCAGCCGCTCAGGCTCAGGTAACTACGAGCAGTACTTC. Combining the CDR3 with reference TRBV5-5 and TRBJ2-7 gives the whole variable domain DAGVTQSPTHLIKTRGQQVTLRCSPISGHKSVSWYQQVLGQGPQFIFQYYEKEERGRGNFPDRFSARQFPNYSSELNVNALLLGDSALYLCASSRSGSGNYEQYFGPGTRLTVT.

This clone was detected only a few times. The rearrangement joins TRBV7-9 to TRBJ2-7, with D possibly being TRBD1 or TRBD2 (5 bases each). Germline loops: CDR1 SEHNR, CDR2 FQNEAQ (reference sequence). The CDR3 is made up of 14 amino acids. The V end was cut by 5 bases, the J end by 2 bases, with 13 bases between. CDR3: CASSAGTGAYEQYF. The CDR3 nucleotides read TGTGCCAGCAGCGCCGGGACGGGCGCCTACGAGCAGTACTTC.

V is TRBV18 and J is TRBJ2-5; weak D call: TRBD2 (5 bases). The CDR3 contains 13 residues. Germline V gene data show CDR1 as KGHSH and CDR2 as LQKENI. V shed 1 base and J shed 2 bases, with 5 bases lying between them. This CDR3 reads CASSPLAQETQYF. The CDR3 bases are TGTGCCAGCTCACCACTAGCGCAAGAGACCCAGTACTTC.

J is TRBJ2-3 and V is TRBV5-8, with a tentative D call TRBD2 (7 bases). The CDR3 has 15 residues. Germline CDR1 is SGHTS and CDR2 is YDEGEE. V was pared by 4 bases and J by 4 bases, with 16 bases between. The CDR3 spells CASSRREGDPDTQYF. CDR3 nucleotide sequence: TGTGCCAGCAGCCGCAGGGAGGGGGACCCAGATACGCAGTATTTT.

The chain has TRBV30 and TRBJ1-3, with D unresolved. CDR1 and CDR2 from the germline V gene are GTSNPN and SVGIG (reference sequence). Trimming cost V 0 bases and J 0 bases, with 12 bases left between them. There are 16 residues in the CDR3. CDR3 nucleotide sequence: TGTGCCTGGAGTGTACGATCGGGTTACTCTGGAAACACCATATATTTT. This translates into CAWSVRSGYSGNTIYF.

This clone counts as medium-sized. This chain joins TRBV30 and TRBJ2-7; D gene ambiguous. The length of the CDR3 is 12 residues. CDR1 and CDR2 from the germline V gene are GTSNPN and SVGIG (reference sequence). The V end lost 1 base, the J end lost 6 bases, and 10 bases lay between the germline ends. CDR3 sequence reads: CAWSAHKGEQYF. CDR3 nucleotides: TGTGCCTGGAGTGCACATAAAGGCGAGCAGTACTTC.

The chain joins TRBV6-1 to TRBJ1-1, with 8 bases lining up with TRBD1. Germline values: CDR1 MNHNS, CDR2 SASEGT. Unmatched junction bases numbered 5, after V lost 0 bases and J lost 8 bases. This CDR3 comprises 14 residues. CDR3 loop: CASSEAPGQAEAFF. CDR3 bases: TGTGCCAGCAGTGAAGCGCCGGGACAGGCCGAAGCTTTCTTT.

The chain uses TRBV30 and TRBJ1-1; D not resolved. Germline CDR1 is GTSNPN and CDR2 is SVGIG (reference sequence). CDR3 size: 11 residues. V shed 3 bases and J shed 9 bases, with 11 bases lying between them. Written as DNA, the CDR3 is TGTGCCTGGAGGGTAGGCAGTAAAGCTTTCTTT. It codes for CAWRVGSKAFF. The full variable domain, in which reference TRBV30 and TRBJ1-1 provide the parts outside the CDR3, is SQTIHQWPATLVQPVGSPLSLECTVEGTSNPNLYWYRQAAGRGLQLLFYSVGIGQISSEVPQNLSASRPQDRQFILSSKKLLLSDSGFYLCAWRVGSKAFFGQGTRLTVV.

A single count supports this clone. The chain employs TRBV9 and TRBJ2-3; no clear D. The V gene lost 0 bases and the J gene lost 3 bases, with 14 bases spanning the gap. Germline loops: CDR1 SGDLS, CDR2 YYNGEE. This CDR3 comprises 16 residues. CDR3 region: CASSVGTLEVTDTQYF. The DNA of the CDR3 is TGTGCCAGCAGCGTAGGAACTCTGGAAGTAACAGATACGCAGTATTTT.

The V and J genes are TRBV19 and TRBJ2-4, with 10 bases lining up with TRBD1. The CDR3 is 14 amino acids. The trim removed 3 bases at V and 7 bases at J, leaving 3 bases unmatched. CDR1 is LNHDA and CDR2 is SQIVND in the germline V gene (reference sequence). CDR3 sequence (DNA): TGTGCCAGTAGTATGGACAGGGGGGCGAACATTCAGTACTTC. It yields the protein CASSMDRGANIQYF.

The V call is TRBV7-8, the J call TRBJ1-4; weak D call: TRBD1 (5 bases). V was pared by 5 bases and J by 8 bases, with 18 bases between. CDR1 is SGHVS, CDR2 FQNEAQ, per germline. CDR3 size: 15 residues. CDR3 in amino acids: CASSPDDSNWEKLFF. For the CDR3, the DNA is TGTGCCAGCAGCCCCGATGACAGTAATTGGGAAAAACTGTTTTTT.

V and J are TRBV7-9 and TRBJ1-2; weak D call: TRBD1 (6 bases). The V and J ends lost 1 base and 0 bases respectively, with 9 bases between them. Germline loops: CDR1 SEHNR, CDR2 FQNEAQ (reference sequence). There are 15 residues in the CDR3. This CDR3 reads CASSLDGQPNYGYTF. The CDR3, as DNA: TGTGCCAGCAGCTTAGATGGACAGCCTAACTATGGCTACACCTTC.

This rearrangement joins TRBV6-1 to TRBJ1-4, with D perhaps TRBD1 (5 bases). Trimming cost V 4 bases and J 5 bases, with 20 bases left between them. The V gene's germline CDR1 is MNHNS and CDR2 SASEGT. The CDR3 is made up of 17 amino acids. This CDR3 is CASSGSPYRNLNEKLFF. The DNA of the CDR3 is TGTGCCAGCAGTGGATCCCCATACAGGAACCTAAATGAAAAACTGTTTTTT.

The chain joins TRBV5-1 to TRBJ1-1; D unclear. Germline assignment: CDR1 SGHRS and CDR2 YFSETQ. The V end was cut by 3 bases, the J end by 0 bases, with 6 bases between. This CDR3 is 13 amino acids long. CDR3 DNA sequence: TGCGCCAGCAGCTATTCAGTGAACACTGAAGCTTTCTTT. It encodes CASSYSVNTEAFF.

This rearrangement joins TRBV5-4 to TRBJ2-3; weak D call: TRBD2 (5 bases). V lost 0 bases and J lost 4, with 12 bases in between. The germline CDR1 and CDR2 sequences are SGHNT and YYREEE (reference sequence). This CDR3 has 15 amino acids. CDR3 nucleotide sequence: TGTGCCAGCAGCTTGGGTTACGGGGTGGCAGATACGCAGTATTTT. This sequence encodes CASSLGYGVADTQYF.

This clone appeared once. The DNA of the CDR3 is TGCGCCAGCAGCCAAGATCCTTTCGGCACAGATACGCAGTATTTT. Amino acids: CASSQDPFGTDTQYF. The chain has TRBV4-1 and TRBJ2-3; D unresolved. The CDR3 consists of 15 residues. V gave up 0 bases and J gave up 1 base, with 8 bases separating them. The germline gives CDR1 MGHRA, CDR2 YSYEKL.

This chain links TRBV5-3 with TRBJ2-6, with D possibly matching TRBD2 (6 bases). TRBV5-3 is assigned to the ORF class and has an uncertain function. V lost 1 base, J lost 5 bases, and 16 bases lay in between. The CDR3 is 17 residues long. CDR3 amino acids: CARSLRAGTAWANVLTF. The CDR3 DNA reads TGTGCCAGAAGCTTGAGGGCGGGAACGGCCTGGGCCAACGTCCTGACTTTC.

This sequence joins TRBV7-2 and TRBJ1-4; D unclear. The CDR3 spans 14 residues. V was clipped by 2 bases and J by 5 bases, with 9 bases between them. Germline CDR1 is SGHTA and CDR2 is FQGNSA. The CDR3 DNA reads TGTGCCAGCAGCTTAAGGCAGAAGAATGAAAAACTGTTTTTT. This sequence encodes CASSLRQKNEKLFF.

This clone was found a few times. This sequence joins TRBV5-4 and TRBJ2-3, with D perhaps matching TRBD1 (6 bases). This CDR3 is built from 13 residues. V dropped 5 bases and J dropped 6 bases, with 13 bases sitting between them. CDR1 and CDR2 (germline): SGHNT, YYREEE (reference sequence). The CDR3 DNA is TGTGCCAGCAGGTTTAGGACAGCTGATACGCAGTATTTT. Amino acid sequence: CASRFRTADTQYF. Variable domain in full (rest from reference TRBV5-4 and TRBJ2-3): ETGVTQSPTHLIKTRGQQVTLRCSSQSGHNTVSWYQQALGQGPQFIFQYYREEENGRGNFPPRFSGLQFPNYSSELNVNALELDDSALYLCASRFRTADTQYFGPGTRLTVL.

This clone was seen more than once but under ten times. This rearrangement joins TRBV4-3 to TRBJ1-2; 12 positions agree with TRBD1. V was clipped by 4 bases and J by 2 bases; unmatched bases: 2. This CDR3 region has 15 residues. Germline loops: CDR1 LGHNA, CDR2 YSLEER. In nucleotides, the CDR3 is TGCGCCAGCAGCCTAGGGACAGGGGGCAACTATGGCTACACCTTC. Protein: CASSLGTGGNYGYTF.

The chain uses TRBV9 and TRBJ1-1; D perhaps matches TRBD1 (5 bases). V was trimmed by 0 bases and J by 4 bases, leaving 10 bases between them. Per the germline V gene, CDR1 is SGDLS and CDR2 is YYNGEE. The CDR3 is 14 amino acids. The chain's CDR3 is CASSVAGDGTEAFF. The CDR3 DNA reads TGTGCCAGCAGCGTAGCCGGGGACGGCACTGAAGCTTTCTTT.